The source of this T cell receptor beta chain is a study of shared clonotypes between healthy human individuals. Turning to the study itself: Three men and a couple of women, aged 18 to 49, were donors.

The CDR3 extends over 13 amino acids. The germline V gene encodes CDR1 MGHRA and CDR2 YSYEKL. V dropped 1 base and J dropped 6 bases, with 7 bases sitting between them. General study results and limits: Exclusively blood specimens were collected; tissue repertoires likely differ.

Of note for this clone: Its antigen is currently unknown.

The method was immunoSEQ multiplex PCR; TCRdb's version includes in-frame clones alone and lacks a portion of them. The sample lists 730,000 or so clones; around 72% were seen once. The genes are TRBV4-1 and TRBJ2-1; D is possibly TRBD2 (6 bases). Material for sequencing was memory CD4+ T cells sorted from blood. Subset here: CD45RA-negative fraction. This sequence was found in a woman aged 25 to 39 in good health. The CDR3 here is CASSQAGVNEQFF. CDR3 DNA sequence: TGCGCCAGCAGCCAAGCGGGAGTCAATGAGCAGTTCTTC.